Sequencing of this T cell receptor beta chain was carried out in a study of vaccination effects on CD4 cells after COVID-19. Study conclusions and caveats: The study dataset contains few convalescent patients and includes no early post-infection timepoints.

The ViraFEST assay expanded antigen-specific CD4+ T cells with viral peptide pools before sequencing. Isolation of CD4+ T cells took place after 10 days of culture. BNT162b2 vaccine or mRNA-1273 vaccine was given to participants in two doses. Vaccine recipients, nucleocapsid antibody negative, had no prior SARS-CoV-2 infection. V shed 4 bases, J shed 5 bases, and the junction held 4 bases outside the gene matches. Germline CDR1 reads MNHEY; CDR2 reads SVGEGT. There are 16 residues in the CDR3. Generated by immunoSEQ multiplex PCR, the TCRdb table keeps only in-frame clones and is missing some. The sample lists approximately 15,000 clones, about 70% seen once, with approximately 25% in the top ten. Concerning this clone itself: Antigen: not known.

The rearrangement uses TRBV6-2 or TRBV6-3 and TRBJ2-2, with 13 bases fitting TRBD2. Sample: CD4+ T cells from PBMCs cultured with HCoV-NL63 spike peptides, taken after COVID-19 vaccination. The origin of this receptor is a human donor who received a COVID-19 vaccine. CDR3 DNA: TGTGCCAGCAGTTTCGGACTAGCGGGAGAAACCGGGGAGCTGTTTTTT. Its translation is CASSFGLAGETGELFF.